The 24 T cell receptor delta chains below all came from one sample that was sequenced in a study of γδ T cells in repeated Plasmodium falciparum infection. TCRdb re-processed the multiplex PCR reads via CATT. The sample lists 70,000 to 95,000 delta-chain clones; approximately 1.4% were seen once. Gammadelta T cells were flow-sorted from PBMC into Vgamma9/Vdelta2+ and Vdelta2-negative populations for bulk analysis. Sequenced sample: gamma-delta T cells from blood. The origin of the receptors is a pool of human donors (malaria-infected and uninfected, not separated).

This clone was picked up many times. TCRdb assigns this DNA the protein of a much larger clone, which departs from its translation at residue 15; this likely reflects a read error, and the protein shown comes from translating the DNA. DNA of the CDR3: TGTGCCTGTGACACCGTGGGGGAGGCCCCGAGAACCGATAAACGCATCTTT. It specifies CACDTVGEAPRTDKRIF. The chain employs TRDV2 and TRDJ1; the match to TRDD3 covers 7 bases. Germline V gene data show CDR1 as GEAIGNYY and CDR2 as EKD. The CDR3 is 17 residues long.

For this clone: For this DNA, TCRdb reports the protein of a much larger clone, which diverges at residue 8, most likely from a read error; the protein presented here is translated directly from the DNA. This chain uses TRDV3 with TRDJ1; D is ambiguous. The CDR3 runs 14 residues. Germline CDR1 is TVYSNPD and CDR2 is GDNSRS (reference sequence). The V end was cut by 1 base, the J end by 1 base, with 13 bases between. This CDR3 is CAFIARLCTDKLIF. In DNA, the CDR3 is TGTGCCTTTATTGCCAGGTTGTGCACCGATAAACTCATCTTT.

This clone has more than one count but fewer than ten. Translating this DNA gives a protein that differs at residue 4 from the TCRdb one, which belongs to a much larger clone; a read error is likely, and the protein shown is this translation. This chain uses TRDV1 with TRDJ1; TRDD3 aligns across 11 bases. No J gene is reported in TCRdb; it was inferred here by comparing the DNA with germline. Germline V gives CDR1 TSWWSYY, CDR2 QGS. The CDR3 has 19 residues. In DNA, the CDR3 is TGTGCTCTTGAGGAACTAGGACCTTCTTTACTGGGGGATAAGCATAAACTCATCTTT. Translating it yields CALEELGPSLLGDKHKLIF.

This clone was seen many times. A read error likely explains why the TCRdb protein, taken from a much larger clone, differs from this DNA's translation at residue 4; the protein shown is translated from the DNA. The chain joins TRDV2 to TRDJ1; D gene unclear. The J gene, left out of TCRdb, was set here by checking the DNA against germline. CDR3 size: 14 residues. The germline V gene has CDR1 GEAIGNYY and CDR2 EKD. CDR3 in DNA: TGTGCCTGTGTCACCGGTACCTGCACCGATAAACTCATCTTT. Its translation is CACVTGTCTDKLIF.

Comments on this clone: Given a far larger clone just one base away, this is likely a sequencing read error. Other DNA sequences in the sample encode the same CDR3. The chain recombines TRDV2 with TRDJ1, with TRDD3 identical over 7 bases. The J gene, left out of TCRdb, was set here by checking the DNA against germline. V lost 3 bases and J lost 0; bases outside the gene matches: 9. This CDR3 has 16 amino acids. In germline, CDR1 is GEAIGNYY, CDR2 EKD. CDR3 region: CACDYAGGYYTDKLIF. The CDR3 DNA reads as TGTGCCTGTGACTACGCTGGGGGTTATTACACCGATAAACTCATCTTT.

This clone has only a few counts. This DNA translates differently at residue 4 from the TCRdb protein, which is that of a much larger clone; a read error is likely, and the protein shown is the DNA's own translation. The gene calls are TRDV2 and TRDJ1, with 13 nucleotides matching TRDD3. Germline V CDR1 and CDR2: GEAIGNYY, EKD. The CDR3 length is 17 residues. The trim removed 5 bases at V and 0 bases at J, leaving 8 bases unmatched. CDR3 bases: TGTGCCTGTGCCTCATTACTGGGGGATACGTACACCGATAAACTCATCTTT. Translation: CACASLLGDTYTDKLIF.

This clone is deemed medium-sized. The chain couples TRDV2 to TRDJ1; 11 bases agree with TRDD3. There are 20 residues in the CDR3. Germline V gene data show CDR1 as GEAIGNYY and CDR2 as EKD. The junction had 24 bases not matched to a gene; V was cut back by 0 bases and J by 10 bases. CDR3 protein: CACDTVWRGEMGDTGPGLIF. CDR3 DNA: TGTGCCTGTGACACCGTATGGCGCGGGGAAATGGGGGATACGGGACCTGGACTCATCTTT.

This clone was recorded at least ten times. The genes are TRDV1 and TRDJ1, with D possibly matching TRDD2 (9 bases). The CDR3 contains 23 residues. Germline values: CDR1 TSWWSYY, CDR2 QGS. V dropped 2 bases and J dropped 3 bases, with 37 bases sitting between them. Here the CDR3 DNA reads TGTGCTCTTGGGGAAAACTCCCTGGCCTTCCTACACTGGGGGCGGTCTAGACCCGATAAACTCATCTTT. Protein product: CALGENSLAFLHWGRSRPDKLIF.

This clone was seen at least ten times. The translation of this DNA and the TCRdb protein of a much larger clone differ at residue 9, probably owing to a read error; the protein shown here is translated from the DNA. The chain has TRDV3 and TRDJ1, with D possibly TRDD2 on 6 matching bases. CDR3 length: 16 residues. Germline CDR1 is TVYSNPD and CDR2 is GDNSRS (reference sequence). V lost 4 bases to trimming and J lost 6 bases, with 27 bases between them. The CDR3 nucleotides are TGTGCCTCTCCTACGGCCTGGGAGATGGGCTGGCATAAACTCATCTTT. It translates to CASPTAWEMGWHKLIF.

Note on this clone: The protein recorded in TCRdb matches a much larger clone and deviates from this DNA's translation at residue 5, suggesting a read error; the protein here is obtained by translating the DNA. The CDR3 coding sequence is TGTGCCTGTGACGCCGTAGTCCCGACGTATGACGGGGATACGACTAAACTCATCTTT. Amino acids: CACDAVVPTYDGDTTKLIF. The chain carries TRDV2 and TRDJ1, with 9 bases fitting TRDD3. TCRdb is silent on the J gene; assignment here came from matching the DNA to germline. Germline V lookup: CDR1 GEAIGNYY, CDR2 EKD. CDR3 size: 19 residues. With 3 bases clipped from V and 7 bases from J, the junction kept 23 bases outside the gene matches.

This clone was counted between two and nine times. A far larger clone is one base from this, pointing to a likely read error. The same CDR3 is also encoded by other DNA sequences in this sample. The chain employs TRDV2 and TRDJ1; 9 positions match TRDD3. The CDR3 has 16 residues. Germline V lookup: CDR1 GEAIGNYY, CDR2 EKD. For the CDR3, the DNA is TGTGCCTGTGACCCTTTACTGGGGGACGACACCGATAAACTCATCTTC. It encodes CACDPLLGDDTDKLIF.

On this clone itself: TCRdb's listed protein matches a much larger clone and diverges from this DNA's translation at residue 15, likely through a read error; the protein shown comes from the DNA. The chain's CDR3 is CACDGLLGDLYSSWNTRQMFF. CDR3 nucleotides: TGTGCCTGTGATGGATTACTGGGGGACTTATACAGCTCCTGGAACACCCGACAGATGTTTTTC. J is TRDJ3 and V is TRDV2; TRDD3 agrees at 9 bases. Because TCRdb records no J gene, it was assigned here through a match of the DNA to germline. From germline, CDR1 is GEAIGNYY and CDR2 EKD. The CDR3 is 21 amino acids.

This clone was detected only a few times. TCRdb's protein for this DNA is that of a much larger clone and differs from the translation at residue 15, likely a read error; the protein shown is the DNA translation. The CDR3 is CALGEPMGHPTGGRPYTDKLIF. CDR3 bases: TGTGCTCTTGGGGAACCTATGGGCCATCCTACTGGGGGACGTCCGTACACCGATAAACTCATCTTT. The rearrangement joins TRDV1 to TRDJ1; TRDD3 matches 9 bases. The J gene, absent from TCRdb, was called here by matching the DNA to germline. The CDR3 is made up of 22 amino acids. Germline V gene sequence: CDR1 TSWWSYY, CDR2 QGS. J gave up 0 bases and V 1 base, and 21 bases lay outside the gene matches.

With regard to this clone: Only one base separates this from a far larger clonotype, so it likely reflects a read error. Other DNA variants within this sample encode the same CDR3. There is no J gene call, but TRDV2 is given as the V gene; TRDD3 is taken as the D call from the table, unchecked against the DNA. The V gene's germline CDR1 is GEAIGNYY and CDR2 EKD. CDR3 length: 16 amino acids. The CDR3 DNA reads as TGTGCCTGTGACACCGCTGGGGGATTTTACACCGATAAGCTCATCTTT. Amino acid sequence: CACDTAGGFYTDKLIF.

In the case of this clone: The TCRdb protein, from a much larger clone, departs from this DNA's translation at residue 12, likely by read error; the protein shown derives from the DNA. The chain couples TRDV2 to TRDJ2; the D gene is possibly TRDD3 (6 bases). This CDR3 is built from 14 residues. CDR1 is GEAIGNYY and CDR2 is EKD in the germline V gene. The CDR3 sequence: CACDPLRGDAQFFF. The CDR3 DNA is TGTGCCTGTGACCCGCTGAGGGGGGACGCACAATTCTTCTTT.

As concerns this clone: A far larger clone is just one base off, so this is likely a read error. The same CDR3 also results from other DNA sequences found in this sample. V and J are TRDV2 and TRDJ1, with a weak D call TRDD3 (5 bases). TCRdb does not report a J gene; here it was assigned by matching the DNA to germline references. V dropped 0 bases and J dropped 5 bases, with 18 bases sitting between them. The CDR3 totals 16 residues. Germline lookup yields CDR1 GEAIGNYY and CDR2 EKD. The CDR3 loop reads CACDTVGGSLPDKLIF. As DNA, the CDR3 is TGTGCCTGTGACACCGTCGGGGGTTCCCTGCCTGATAAACTCATCTTT.

This clone has just a few counts. This CDR3 reads CALGEFLPNWGTYKLIF. CDR3 coding DNA: TGTGCTCTTGGGGAATTCCTTCCTAACTGGGGGACCTATAAACTCATCTTT. This chain connects TRDV1 to TRDJ1; maybe TRDD3 (9 bases). TCRdb offers no J gene call, so here the DNA was matched to germline to obtain one. Germline V gene lookup returns CDR1 TSWWSYY and CDR2 QGS. The CDR3 spans 17 residues. The V end lost 2 bases, the J end lost 6 bases, and 22 bases lay between the germline ends.

This clone turned up a few times. The chain links TRDV1 to TRDJ1; maybe TRDD3 (6 bases). The V and J ends lost 0 bases and 3 bases respectively, with 26 bases between them. Germline CDR1 reads TSWWSYY; CDR2 reads QGS. The CDR3 has 20 residues. The CDR3 sequence is CALGELRTKWMGAVSDKLIF. The CDR3 region has the DNA TGTGCTCTTGGGGAACTTAGGACGAAGTGGATGGGGGCCGTTTCCGATAAACTCATCTTT.

This clone was counted between two and nine times. TCRdb lists the protein of a much larger clone for this DNA, which differs at residue 12, so this is likely a read error; the protein given here is translated from the DNA itself. The gene calls are TRDV1 and TRDJ1; 9 positions agree with TRDD3. The J gene is absent in TCRdb and was assigned here via DNA matching to germline. The V gene end was trimmed by 4 bases and the J gene end by 3 bases; junction bases not matched to a gene: 18. The CDR3 loop spans 19 amino acids. Germline V gives CDR1 TSWWSYY, CDR2 QGS. CDR3 sequence reads: CALGGQIVLGDGKSDKLIF. DNA of the CDR3: TGTGCTCTTGGGGGACAAATAGTCCTGGGGGATGGGAAATCCGATAAACTCATCTTT.

Remarks on this clone: With only one base between it and a far larger clone, this is likely a read error. In the same sample, other DNA sequences code for this CDR3. This rearrangement joins TRDV1 to TRDJ1, with 7 positions matching TRDD3. This CDR3 has 21 residues. Germline-derived CDR1 and CDR2 are TSWWSYY and QGS. J was trimmed by 4 bases and V by 0 bases; bases with no gene match: 23. As DNA, the CDR3 is TGTGCTCTTGGGGAACTAGCCGCCCTGTACTGGGGTATACGAAGATTCGATAAACTCATCTTT. It is translated as CALGELAALYWGIRRFDKLIF.

This clone was observed a few times. A read error is the likely source, as a far larger clone sits one nucleotide away. This specimen includes other DNA sequences encoding the same CDR3. The V gene is TRDV1, the J gene TRDJ1, with a tentative D call TRDD3 (5 bases). The CDR3 loop spans 19 amino acids. The germline CDR1 and CDR2 sequences are TSWWSYY and QGS. In DNA form, the CDR3 reads TGTGCTCTTGGGGAACGCTCTCCCAGGAGCGGGGGGTACACCGATAAGCTCATCTTT. The encoded protein is CALGERSPRSGGYTDKLIF.

Comments on this clone: TCRdb attributes to this sequence the protein of a much larger clone, which differs from the DNA translation at residue 9; a read error is likely, and the protein displayed is translated from the DNA. The chain couples TRDV1 to TRDJ3; 12 bases match TRDD3. TCRdb is silent on the J gene; assignment here came from matching the DNA to germline. In germline, CDR1 is TSWWSYY, CDR2 QGS. The CDR3 length is 21 residues. The V and J ends lost 2 bases and 2 bases, in that order; junction bases with no gene match: 10. The CDR3 nucleotides are TGTGCTCTTGGGGAAAAGGATCCTGCTGGGGGATACGCCTGGGACACCCGACAGATGTTTTTC. Its translation: CALGEKDPAGGYAWDTRQMFF.

A note on this clone: A far larger clone is one base from this, pointing to a likely read error. The same CDR3 arises from other DNA sequences in this sample as well. The V call is TRDV2, the J call TRDJ1, with D possibly matching TRDD3 (6 bases). The V and J ends lost 0 bases and 1 base respectively, with 26 bases between them. Per the germline V gene, CDR1 is GEAIGNYY and CDR2 is EKD. The CDR3 spans 20 residues. This CDR3 reads CACDTVGYGGGTPLTDKLIF. DNA for the CDR3: TGTGCCTGTGACACCGTCGGGTATGGTGGGGGGACGCCCCTCACCGATAAACTCATCTTT.

This chain uses TRDV1 with TRDJ1, with D possibly TRDD3 on 6 matching bases. The J gene, left out of TCRdb, was set here by checking the DNA against germline. The CDR3 runs to 17 residues. Trimming left V 4 bases short and J 4 bases short, with 22 bases between. Germline CDR1 and CDR2: TSWWSYY and QGS. Here the CDR3 reads CALGGFLSRGWGDKLIF. In nucleotides, the CDR3 is TGTGCTCTTGGGGGTTTCCTGAGCCGGGGATGGGGCGATAAACTCATCTTT.